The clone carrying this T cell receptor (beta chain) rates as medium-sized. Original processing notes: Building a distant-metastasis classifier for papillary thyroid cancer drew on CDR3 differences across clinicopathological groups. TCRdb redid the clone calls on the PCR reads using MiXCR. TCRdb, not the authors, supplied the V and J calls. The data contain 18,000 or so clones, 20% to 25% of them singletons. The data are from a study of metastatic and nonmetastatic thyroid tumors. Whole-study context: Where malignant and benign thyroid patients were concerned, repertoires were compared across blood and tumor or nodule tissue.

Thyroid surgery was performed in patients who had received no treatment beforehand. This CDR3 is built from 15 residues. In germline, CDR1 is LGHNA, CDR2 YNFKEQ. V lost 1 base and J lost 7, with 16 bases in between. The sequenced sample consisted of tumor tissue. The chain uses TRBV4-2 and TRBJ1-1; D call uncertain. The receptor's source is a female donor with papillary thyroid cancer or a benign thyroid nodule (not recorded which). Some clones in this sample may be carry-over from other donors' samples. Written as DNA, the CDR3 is TGTGCCAGCAGCCAAGTAATTTCGGCGCTTGGTGAAGCTTTCTTT. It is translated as CASSQVISALGEAFF.